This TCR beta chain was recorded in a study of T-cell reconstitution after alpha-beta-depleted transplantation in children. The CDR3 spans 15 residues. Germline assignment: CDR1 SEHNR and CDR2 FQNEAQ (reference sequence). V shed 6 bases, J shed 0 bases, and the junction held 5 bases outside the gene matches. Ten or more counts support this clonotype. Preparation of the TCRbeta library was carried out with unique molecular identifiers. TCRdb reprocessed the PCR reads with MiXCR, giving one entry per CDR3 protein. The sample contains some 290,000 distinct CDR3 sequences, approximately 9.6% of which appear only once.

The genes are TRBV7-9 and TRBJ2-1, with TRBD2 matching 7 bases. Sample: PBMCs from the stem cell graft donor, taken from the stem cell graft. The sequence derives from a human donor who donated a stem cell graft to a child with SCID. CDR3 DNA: TGTGCCAGCAGTTCCGGGGGGAGCTCCTACAATGAGCAGTTCTTC. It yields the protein CASSSGGSSYNEQFF.